This paragraph reports one T cell receptor (beta chain). What it recognizes is unknown. Sequenced by immunoSEQ multiplex PCR; TCRdb stores in-frame clones only, minus some. The top ten hold more than 20% of the sample, which has hundreds of thousands of clones, about 90% seen once. The naive CD8 fraction comprised CD45RO-negative cells positively selected for CCR7 and excluded terminally differentiated effector memory CD45RA+ cells. There were only Caucasian adults among the donors, and all lived in Nashville, Tennessee. The data belong to a study of shared clonotypes between healthy human individuals. General study results and limits: Exclusively blood specimens were collected; tissue repertoires likely differ. Several donors held about 5.1% of naive CD4 clonotypes in common.

Sequencing was performed on naive CD8+ T cells sorted from blood. The clonotype was recovered from a man in his thirties or forties in good health.

In DNA form, the CDR3 reads TGTGCCAGCAGCTCTACAGGGGTCCACGAGCAGTACTTC. It codes for CASSSTGVHEQYF. The chain recombines TRBV11-3 with TRBJ2-7; 7 nucleotides agree with TRBD1. Germline V lookup: CDR1 SGHNT, CDR2 YENEEA. V dropped 4 bases and J dropped 5; count of bases not matched to a gene: 5. The CDR3 covers 13 residues.